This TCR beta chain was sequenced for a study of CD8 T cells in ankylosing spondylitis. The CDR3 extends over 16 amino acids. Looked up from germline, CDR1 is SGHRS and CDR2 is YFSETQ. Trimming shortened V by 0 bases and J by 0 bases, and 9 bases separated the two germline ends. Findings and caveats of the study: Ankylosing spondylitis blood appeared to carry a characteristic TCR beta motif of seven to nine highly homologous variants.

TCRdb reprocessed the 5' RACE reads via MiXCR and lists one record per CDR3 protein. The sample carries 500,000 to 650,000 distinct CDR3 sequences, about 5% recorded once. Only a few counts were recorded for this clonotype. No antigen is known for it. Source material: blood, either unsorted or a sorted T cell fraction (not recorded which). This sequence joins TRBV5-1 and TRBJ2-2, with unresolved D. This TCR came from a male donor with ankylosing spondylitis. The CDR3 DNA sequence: TGCGCCAGCAGCTTGGTCCCCGGGTCGAACACCGGGGAGCTGTTTTTT. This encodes CASSLVPGSNTGELFF.